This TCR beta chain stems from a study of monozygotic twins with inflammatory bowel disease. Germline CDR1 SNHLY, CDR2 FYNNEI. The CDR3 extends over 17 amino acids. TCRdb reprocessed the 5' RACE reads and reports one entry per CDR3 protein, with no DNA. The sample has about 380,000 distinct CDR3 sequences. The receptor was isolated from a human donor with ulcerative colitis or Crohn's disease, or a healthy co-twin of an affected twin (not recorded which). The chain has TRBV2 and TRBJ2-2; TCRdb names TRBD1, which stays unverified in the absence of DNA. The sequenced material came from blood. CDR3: CASVSGTGGMNPGELFF.